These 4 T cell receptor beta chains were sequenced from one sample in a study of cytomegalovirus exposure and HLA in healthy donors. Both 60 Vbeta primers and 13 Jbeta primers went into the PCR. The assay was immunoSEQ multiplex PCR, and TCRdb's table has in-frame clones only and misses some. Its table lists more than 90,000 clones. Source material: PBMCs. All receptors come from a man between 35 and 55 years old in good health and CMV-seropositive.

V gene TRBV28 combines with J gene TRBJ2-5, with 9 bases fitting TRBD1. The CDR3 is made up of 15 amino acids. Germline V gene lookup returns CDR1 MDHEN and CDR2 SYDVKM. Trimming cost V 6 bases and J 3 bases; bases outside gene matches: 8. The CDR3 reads CASRPWRQGEETQYF. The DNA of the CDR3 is TGTGCCAGCAGGCCTTGGAGACAGGGGGAAGAGACCCAGTACTTC.

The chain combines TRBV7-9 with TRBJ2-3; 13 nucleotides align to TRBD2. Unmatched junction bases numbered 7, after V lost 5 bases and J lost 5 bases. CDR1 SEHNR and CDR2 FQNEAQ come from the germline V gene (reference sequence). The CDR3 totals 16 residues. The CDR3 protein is CASSLGLAGVVDTQYF. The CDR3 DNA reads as TGTGCCAGCAGCCTCGGACTAGCGGGAGTGGTAGATACGCAGTATTTT.

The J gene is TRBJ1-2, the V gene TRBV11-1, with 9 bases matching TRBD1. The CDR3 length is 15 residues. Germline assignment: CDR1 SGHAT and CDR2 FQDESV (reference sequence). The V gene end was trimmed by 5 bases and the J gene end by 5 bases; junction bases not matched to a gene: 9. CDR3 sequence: CASSPGDRASYGYTF. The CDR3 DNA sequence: TGTGCCAGCAGCCCGGGGGACAGGGCGTCTTATGGCTACACCTTC.

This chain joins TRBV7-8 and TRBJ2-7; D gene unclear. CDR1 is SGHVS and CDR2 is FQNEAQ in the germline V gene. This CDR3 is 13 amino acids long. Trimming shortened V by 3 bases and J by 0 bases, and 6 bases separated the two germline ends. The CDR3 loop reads CASSFESSYEQYF. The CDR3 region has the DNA TGTGCCAGCAGCTTCGAGAGCTCCTACGAGCAGTACTTC.